These 4 T cell receptor beta chains were sequenced from one sample in a study of shared clonotypes between healthy human individuals (dated by TCRdb to 2018 to 2020). The library was generated by the immunoSEQ multiplex PCR assay. In its TCRdb copy, this immuneACCESS table keeps in-frame sequences only and misses some clones. Where compared with another copy, unresolved V genes explain less than half of these, and the others have no known cause. The sample yields 850,000 to 1,100,000 clones; about 72% were counted once. The top ten clonotypes cover 0.89% of the sample. The sample comprised memory CD4+ T cells from PBMCs. Sample cell subset or site, as interpreted from the label and publication: CD45RA-negative fraction. Receptor source: a man aged 18 to 29 in good health. Some clones in this sample may be carry-over from other donors' samples.

The chain combines TRBV5-1 with TRBJ1-3; D remains ambiguous. V gave up 4 bases and J gave up 0 bases, with 11 bases separating them. CDR3 length: 15 amino acids. Per germline, CDR1 SGHRS and CDR2 YFSETQ. CDR3 nucleotide sequence: TGCGCCAGCAGCATCCGGGCCGACTCTGGAAACACCATATATTTT. It yields the protein CASSIRADSGNTIYF.

This chain joins TRBV28 and TRBJ2-4; TRBD1 agrees at 8 bases. The junction had 4 bases not matched to a gene; V was cut back by 5 bases and J by 1 base. CDR1 is MDHEN, CDR2 SYDVKM, per germline. The CDR3 covers 15 residues. The CDR3 DNA is TGTGCCAGCAGTCTGGACAGGGCTGCCAAAAACATTCAGTACTTC. It is translated as CASSLDRAAKNIQYF.

This clone was detected once. The chain couples TRBV7-2 to TRBJ1-1; no firm D call. This CDR3 spans 13 amino acids. Germline V gives CDR1 SGHTA, CDR2 FQGNSA. Trimming took 3 bases from V and 4 from J, leaving 9 bases between them. DNA of the CDR3: TGTGCCAGCAGCTTTAGCACGGGCACTGAAGCTTTCTTT. Its translation is CASSFSTGTEAFF.

The chain is built from TRBV18 and TRBJ1-1; the match to TRBD1 covers 7 bases. CDR1 is KGHSH, CDR2 LQKENI, per germline. J was trimmed by 7 bases and V by 3 bases; bases with no gene match: 5. This CDR3 is 13 amino acids long. The chain's CDR3 is CASSPGQANEAFF. CDR3 bases: TGTGCCAGCTCACCCGGACAGGCGAATGAAGCTTTCTTT.